The 7 T cell receptor beta chains below were found in one sample sequenced in a study of T cell responses to AZD1222 COVID-19 vaccine. TCRdb keeps only in-frame clones here, not all; method: immunoSEQ multiplex PCR. The table records some 150,000 clones, 90% of them present only once. The source material was peripheral blood, sampled on day 0 of AZD1222 vaccination. The source is an adult in good health.

CDR3 protein: CASSQGEYGYTF. The CDR3 nucleotides read TGTGCCAGCAGCCAAGGGGAGTATGGCTACACCTTC. The V and J genes are TRBV3-1 (or the pseudogene TRBV3-2) and TRBJ1-2; D remains unclear. Trimming removed 1 base from V and 5 bases from J, with 5 bases in between. Germline V gene sequence: CDR1 LGHDT, CDR2 YNNKEL (reference sequence). There are 12 residues in the CDR3.

The rearrangement joins TRBV9 to TRBJ1-1; unclear D gene. Trimming took off 0 bases at V and 1 base at J, with 10 bases between the two ends. CDR3 length equals 15 residues. Germline values: CDR1 SGDLS, CDR2 YYNGEE. The chain's CDR3 is CASSVGPDGNTEAFF. The CDR3 nucleotides are TGTGCCAGCAGCGTAGGTCCCGACGGGAACACTGAAGCTTTCTTT.

The chain couples TRBV7-2 to TRBJ1-1; 7 nucleotides match TRBD1. Losses at the gene ends were 8 bases for V and 0 bases for J; bases not matched to a gene: 6. This CDR3 contains 14 residues. Germline V lookup: CDR1 SGHTA, CDR2 FQGNSA. The CDR3 bases are TGTGCCAGCGTACGGACAGGCCTGAACACTGAAGCTTTCTTT. This sequence encodes CASVRTGLNTEAFF.

The chain couples TRBV3-1 (or the pseudogene TRBV3-2) to TRBJ1-5; D is unresolved. Looked up from germline, CDR1 is LGHDT and CDR2 is YNNKEL (reference sequence). Trimming took off 0 bases at V and 7 bases at J, with 16 bases between the two ends. This CDR3 region has 16 residues. In nucleotides, the CDR3 is TGTGCCAGCAGCCAAGAAATGGGCCAAAGAGGGCAGCCCCAGCATTTT. Translating it yields CASSQEMGQRGQPQHF.

The chain employs TRBV19 and TRBJ1-1, with 7 bases matching TRBD1. The junction had 4 bases not matched to a gene; V was cut back by 5 bases and J by 1 base. Germline V gene lookup returns CDR1 LNHDA and CDR2 SQIVND (reference sequence). The CDR3 is made up of 14 amino acids. CDR3 nucleotide sequence: TGTGCCAGTAGTTCCGACAGGGAGAACACTGAAGCTTTCTTT. Translating gives CASSSDRENTEAFF.

This chain joins TRBV12-3 or TRBV12-4 and TRBJ1-2, with unresolved D. V lost 3 bases, J lost 3 bases, and 5 bases lay in between. This CDR3 has 12 residues. Here the CDR3 reads CASSFGDYGYTF. CDR3 coding DNA: TGTGCCAGCAGTTTCGGCGACTATGGCTACACCTTC.

The rearrangement joins TRBV18 to TRBJ1-4; no firm D call. The length of the CDR3 is 15 residues. The ends were cut back, 3 bases at V and 3 bases at J, with 11 bases in the middle. CDR1 is KGHSH, CDR2 LQKENI, per germline. The CDR3 is CASSPFRTANEKLFF. For the CDR3, the DNA is TGTGCCAGCTCACCTTTTCGGACGGCTAATGAAAAACTGTTTTTT.